This T cell receptor (beta chain) originates from a study of T-cell reconstitution after alpha-beta-depleted transplantation in children. Study-level points and caveats: At the one-year point after transplant, T-cell counts and TCRbeta diversity were found to come mostly from T cells that had been newly produced. Several hundred expanded graft clones reportedly supplied alpha-beta T cells about two months after transplant. At day 60, the high TCRbeta diversity found in some patients originated from recipient T cells and thymic progenitors that had survived.

This clonotype was detected only a few times. The antigen remains undetermined. Library preparation (for TCRbeta) was performed with unique molecular identifiers. TCRdb fed the PCR reads into MiXCR, producing one record per CDR3 protein. The sample holds about 300,000 distinct CDR3 sequences, 6.5% to 9% seen once. The receptor was isolated from a female patient between 2 and 15 years old who had a stem cell transplant for Fanconi anemia, so the T cells may come from the graft donor. The sequencing here drew on peripheral blood, taken 360 days after TCRalphabeta/CD19-depleted stem cell transplant.

The CDR3 nucleotides are TGTGCCAGCAGCCAAGATCTATCGGGAGGGTATGGCTACACCTTC. Translating it yields CASSQDLSGGYGYTF. This chain joins TRBV14 and TRBJ1-2; D not certain. With 0 bases removed from V and 5 bases from J, the gap between germline ends came to 13 bases. The CDR3 spans 15 residues. Germline CDR1 is SGHDN and CDR2 is FVKESK.